Listed below are T cell receptor beta chains from one sample, sequenced in a study of identical twins. MiXCR was run by TCRdb on the 5' RACE reads, yielding one entry per CDR3 protein. The sample includes hundreds of thousands of distinct CDR3 sequences, roughly 7% seen only once; the top ten take approximately 3.7%. This sample was shared with a second study, whose subject was yellow fever vaccine responses in identical twins.

Sequencing was performed on memory (CD45RO+) T cells sorted from blood. The source of these receptors is a woman between 18 and 29 years old in good health. Each CDR3 is given with its conserved first and last residue. D genes are given only for firm matches. Clone size is stated in some rows and not others, as once, few, many or a class when expanded.

j_call: TRBJ2-1; clone_size: few; d_call: .; v_call: TRBV2; cdr3_nt: TGTGCCAGCAACCATGCCGCGAGGAATGAGCAGTTCTTC; cdr3_aa: CASNHAARNEQFF
j_call: TRBJ2-7; clone_size: .; d_call: .; v_call: TRBV12-5; cdr3_nt: TGTGCTAGTGAGCGATCCCCTTCCTACGAGCAGTACTTC; cdr3_aa: CASERSPSYEQYF
j_call: TRBJ2-5; clone_size: few; d_call: TRBD2; v_call: TRBV3-1; cdr3_nt: TGTGCCAGCAGCCTGGGATTCAGCGGGACCCAAGAGACCCAGTACTTC; cdr3_aa: CASSLGFSGTQETQYF
j_call: TRBJ2-3; clone_size: many; d_call: TRBD2; v_call: TRBV18; cdr3_nt: TGTGCCACCGGACGGCGGGAGAGGACAGATACGCAGTATTTT; cdr3_aa: CATGRRERTDTQYF
j_call: TRBJ2-2; clone_size: many; d_call: .; v_call: TRBV15; cdr3_nt: TGTGCCACCAGTGACGGGGGGCTCGGCGGGGAGCTGTTTTTT; cdr3_aa: CATSDGGLGGELFF
j_call: TRBJ2-7; clone_size: few; d_call: .; v_call: TRBV14; cdr3_nt: TGTGCCAGCAGCCGATCGGCGGGGTTGCGCTCCTACGAGCAGTACTTC; cdr3_aa: CASSRSAGLRSYEQYF
j_call: TRBJ1-1; clone_size: .; d_call: .; v_call: TRBV6-1; cdr3_nt: TGTGCCAGCAGCGCGTCGCGGGTCATGAACACTGAAGCTTTCTTT; cdr3_aa: CASSASRVMNTEAFF
j_call: TRBJ1-1; clone_size: many; d_call: .; v_call: TRBV5-1; cdr3_nt: TGCGCCAGCAGCTCGGGAGGGGTTGTTTCGGTCACTGAAGCTTTCTTT; cdr3_aa: CASSSGGVVSVTEAFF
j_call: TRBJ2-5; clone_size: few; d_call: .; v_call: TRBV15; cdr3_nt: TGTGCCACCAGCAAAGGGACTTGGCCAGAGACCCAGTACTTC; cdr3_aa: CATSKGTWPETQYF
j_call: TRBJ2-6; clone_size: few; d_call: .; v_call: TRBV2; cdr3_nt: TGTGCCACCCCGCAAAGTACTGGGGCCAACGTCCTGACTTTC; cdr3_aa: CATPQSTGANVLTF
j_call: TRBJ2-3; clone_size: .; d_call: TRBD1; v_call: TRBV5-6; cdr3_nt: TGTGCCAGCAGCTTGGCTGGGACAGGGATAAGGACAGATACGCAGTATTTT; cdr3_aa: CASSLAGTGIRTDTQYF
j_call: TRBJ2-3; clone_size: many; d_call: .; v_call: TRBV6-2/TRBV6-3; cdr3_nt: TGTGCCAGCAGTTGGCGGACTAGCACAGATACGCAGTATTTT; cdr3_aa: CASSWRTSTDTQYF
j_call: TRBJ1-1; clone_size: many; d_call: .; v_call: TRBV27; cdr3_nt: TGTGCCAGCAGACAGGGCAGGAACACTGAAGCTTTCTTT; cdr3_aa: CASRQGRNTEAFF
j_call: TRBJ2-2; clone_size: few; d_call: TRBD2; v_call: TRBV6-1; cdr3_nt: TGTGCCAGCAGTAAAAACGTAGCGGGAGATCTCGGGGAGCTGTTTTTT; cdr3_aa: CASSKNVAGDLGELFF
j_call: TRBJ2-1; clone_size: many; d_call: .; v_call: TRBV25-1; cdr3_nt: TGTGCCAGCAGTGAATGGGGCACCGGAGAGCAGTTCTTC; cdr3_aa: CASSEWGTGEQFF
j_call: TRBJ2-1; clone_size: .; d_call: TRBD2; v_call: TRBV6-5; cdr3_nt: TGTGCCAGTGGGACTAGCGGGGGTGAGCAGTTCTTC; cdr3_aa: CASGTSGGEQFF
j_call: TRBJ1-2; clone_size: .; d_call: TRBD1; v_call: TRBV29-1; cdr3_nt: TGCAGCGTTGACGGCGGAACAGGGGACAACTATGGCTACACCTTC; cdr3_aa: CSVDGGTGDNYGYTF
j_call: TRBJ2-7; clone_size: many; d_call: .; v_call: TRBV5-1; cdr3_nt: TGCGCCAGCAGCGCTTCTAAAATCTATACCTACGAGCAGTACTTC; cdr3_aa: CASSASKIYTYEQYF
j_call: TRBJ1-1; clone_size: many; d_call: TRBD1; v_call: TRBV5-1; cdr3_nt: TGCGCCAGCTTCCAATCGACAGGGGGATATACTGAAGCTTTCTTT; cdr3_aa: CASFQSTGGYTEAFF
j_call: TRBJ1-6; clone_size: few; d_call: TRBD1; v_call: TRBV12-3/TRBV12-4; cdr3_nt: TGTGCCAGCAGACGAGACAGGGCAGGGTCACCCCTCCACTTT; cdr3_aa: CASRRDRAGSPLHF
j_call: TRBJ2-1; clone_size: few; d_call: .; v_call: TRBV5-6; cdr3_nt: TGTGCCAGCAGCATACGACTAGTTGTACCGTTCTTC; cdr3_aa: CASSIRLVVPFF
j_call: TRBJ2-5; clone_size: many; d_call: TRBD2; v_call: TRBV6-2/TRBV6-3; cdr3_nt: TGTGCCAGCAGTTACCATCCCAGAATTCGACTAGCGGGAGCGGAGACCCAGTACTTC; cdr3_aa: CASSYHPRIRLAGAETQYF
j_call: TRBJ2-3; clone_size: .; d_call: .; v_call: TRBV6-4; cdr3_nt: TGTGCCAGCAGTGATCTGGGGGCTTCAGATACGCAGTATTTT; cdr3_aa: CASSDLGASDTQYF
j_call: TRBJ2-1; clone_size: .; d_call: TRBD1; v_call: TRBV2; cdr3_nt: TGTGCCAGCAGTGGGCCGGGGACAGGGGTGAATGAGCAGTTCTTC; cdr3_aa: CASSGPGTGVNEQFF
j_call: TRBJ2-5; clone_size: many; d_call: TRBD1; v_call: TRBV28; cdr3_nt: TGTGCCAGCAGTCCCCTCCGGACAGGCTTAACCCCTCTGAACCAAGAGACCCAGTACTTC; cdr3_aa: CASSPLRTGLTPLNQETQYF